The clone carrying this T cell receptor (beta chain) was seen repeatedly, ten times or more. One entry per CDR3 protein results from TCRdb running MiXCR on the 5' RACE reads. The repertoire consists of roughly 330,000 distinct CDR3 sequences, with 3% to 4.5% occurring once and the leading ten covering 24%. This sample was taken from a study of T cells after yellow fever vaccination. This sample comprised PBMCs, obtained 5 days after the yellow fever booster vaccination. The TCR originated in a man younger than 35 who received the YFV17D yellow fever vaccine.

The CDR3 here is CASSKWGGSGDEQFF. In nucleotides, the CDR3 is TGTGCCAGCAGCAAATGGGGGGGTAGCGGGGATGAGCAGTTCTTC. The chain uses TRBV21-1 and TRBJ2-1; whether TRBD2, the table's D call, matches the DNA was not checked. TRBV21-1 constitutes a pseudogene. The CDR3 is made up of 15 amino acids.